This TCR beta chain comes out of a study of cytomegalovirus exposure and HLA in healthy donors. Concerning this clone: Its antigen is as yet unknown.

With 60 Vbeta and 13 Jbeta primers, the PCR was carried out. TCRdb keeps only in-frame clones here, not all; method: immunoSEQ multiplex PCR. Of about 130,000 clones detected, about four fifths appear once; the ten largest clones hold about 4%. The CDR3 spans 16 residues. Unmatched junction bases numbered 11, after V lost 4 bases and J lost 6 bases. From germline, CDR1 is LGHNA and CDR2 YSLEER. General study points: Later findings reportedly placed an Asian-associated ancestry cluster below the approximately 630-donor mean for N-insertions.

The sequence was collected from a woman aged 40 to 49 in good health and CMV-seronegative. This sequence joins TRBV4-3 and TRBJ2-5, with 10 bases fitting TRBD2. The source material was PBMCs. CDR3 amino acids: CASSPGGLAGAKTQYF. The CDR3 DNA sequence: TGCGCCAGCAGCCCGGGCGGGCTAGCGGGGGCGAAGACCCAGTACTTC.